The 23 T cell receptor beta chains below all came from one sample that was sequenced in a study of blood T cells in healthy people across ages. The second PCR ran about 6 to 12 cycles with a sample-barcoded 5' primer and J-beta primers. Each CDR3 protein is one row after TCRdb ran MiXCR on the 5' RACE reads. The table shows over 500,000 distinct CDR3 sequences, with approximately 52% occurring only once. The sequencing input was blood. The receptor set was obtained from a woman older than 75 in good health.

The rearrangement joins TRBV10-3 to TRBJ2-5; TRBD1 matches 9 bases. CDR1 ENHRY and CDR2 SYGVKD come from the germline V gene. CDR3 length: 12 amino acids. The V gene end was trimmed by 10 bases and the J gene end by 4 bases; junction bases not matched to a gene: 4. CDR3 sequence reads: CATRQGGETQYF. In DNA form, the CDR3 reads TGTGCCACCAGACAGGGGGGAGAGACCCAGTACTTC.

The J gene is TRBJ1-2, the V gene TRBV24-1; D not resolved. The CDR3 is 14 residues long. Germline V gene sequence: CDR1 KGHDR, CDR2 SFDVKD. V lost 0 bases and J 4 bases, leaving 8 bases between the germline ends. The CDR3 here is CATSDLWQSYGYTF. CDR3 in DNA: TGTGCCACCAGTGATTTGTGGCAGAGCTATGGCTACACCTTC.

This rearrangement joins TRBV5-6 to TRBJ2-7; the D call may be TRBD1 or TRBD2 (5 bases each). Trimming stripped 0 bases from V and 3 bases from J, with 10 bases between. CDR3 length equals 14 residues. Germline V gives CDR1 SGHDT, CDR2 YYEEEE. CDR3 DNA: TGTGCCAGCAGCTTGGGGGACCGTCGCTACGAGCAGTACTTC. This gives the protein CASSLGDRRYEQYF.

The chain has TRBV20-1 and TRBJ1-1; D unclear. This CDR3 is built from 14 residues. Germline CDR1 and CDR2: DFQATT and SNEGSKA (reference sequence). Trimming took 0 bases from V and 5 from J, leaving 13 bases between them. For the CDR3, the DNA is TGCAGTGCTAGAGATCTGGAGGGAGGGACTGAAGCTTTCTTT. Translating it yields CSARDLEGGTEAFF.

This clonotype was recorded many times. The chain employs TRBV6-5 and TRBJ2-5; D is perhaps TRBD1 (6 bases). The V end lost 2 bases, the J end lost 2 bases, and 9 bases lay between the germline ends. The CDR3 covers 14 residues. Germline V gives CDR1 MNHEY, CDR2 SVGAGI. Here the CDR3 DNA reads TGTGCCAGCAGTTACGCAGGGGCTCAAGAGACCCAGTACTTC. This sequence encodes CASSYAGAQETQYF.

This clonotype was recorded many times. This sequence joins TRBV7-2 and TRBJ1-1; tentatively, D is TRBD1 (5 bases). Germline CDR1 is SGHTA and CDR2 is FQGNSA. Trimming cost V 1 base and J 1 base, with 7 bases left between them. The CDR3 has 14 amino acids. This CDR3 reads CASSLVGGNTEAFF. In DNA form, the CDR3 reads TGTGCCAGCAGCTTAGTTGGGGGGAACACTGAAGCTTTCTTT.

This clonotype has only a few counts. The J gene is TRBJ2-3, the V gene TRBV10-3; D perhaps matches TRBD1 (6 bases). The germline V gene has CDR1 ENHRY and CDR2 SYGVKD. The V end was cut by 0 bases, the J end by 6 bases, with 19 bases between. The CDR3 is made up of 17 amino acids. Here the CDR3 reads CAISESNVATGMDTQYF. For the CDR3, the DNA is TGTGCCATCAGTGAGTCGAACGTGGCCACAGGGATGGATACGCAGTATTTT.

Ten or more counts support this clonotype. This sequence joins TRBV29-1 and TRBJ1-1; D unresolved. Germline CDR1 is SQVTM and CDR2 is ANQGSEA. The CDR3 extends over 15 amino acids. The V end was cut by 6 bases, the J end by 3 bases, with 20 bases between. The CDR3 bases are TGCAGCGTCAGACGCCGGCCCCCCCGGGACACTGAAGCTTTCTTT. It specifies CSVRRRPPRDTEAFF.

The CDR3 DNA sequence: TGCGCCAGCAGCGCTACTATCAGGGCCGCGAACACTGAAGCTTTCTTT. Amino acid sequence: CASSATIRAANTEAFF. V gene TRBV5-1 combines with J gene TRBJ1-1; D may be TRBD1 (5 bases). This CDR3 is 16 amino acids long. The germline gives CDR1 SGHRS, CDR2 YFSETQ. V was trimmed by 4 bases and J by 1 base, leaving 17 bases between them.

The rearrangement links TRBV2 to TRBJ2-7; possible D gene TRBD2, 6 bases. Trimming took off 7 bases at V and 1 base at J, with 14 bases between the two ends. The germline V gene has CDR1 SNHLY and CDR2 FYNNEI. This CDR3 has 14 amino acids. In nucleotides, the CDR3 is TGTGCCAGCACCAAGGAGGGGAATTCCTACGAGCAGTACTTC. It is translated as CASTKEGNSYEQYF.

Details on this clonotype: A much larger clone differs by one base, so this may be a read error. CDR3 sequence: CTSVLGSPSSYNEQFF. In DNA, the CDR3 is TGTACCAGCGTGTTAGGCAGCCCGAGCTCCTACAATGAGCAGTTCTTC. The chain carries TRBV2 and TRBJ2-1, with D unclear. This CDR3 has 16 residues. CDR1 SNHLY and CDR2 FYNNEI come from the germline V gene.

This clonotype has ten or more counts. The rearrangement links TRBV3-1 to TRBJ2-1, with 9 bases matching TRBD2. The CDR3 spans 17 residues. V shed 1 base and J 5 bases; nucleotides not matched to a gene: 9. CDR1 is LGHDT, CDR2 YNNKEL, per germline (reference sequence). Here the CDR3 reads CASSQVAGTSRNNEQFF. CDR3 DNA sequence: TGTGCCAGCAGCCAAGTCGCCGGGACTAGCAGAAACAATGAGCAGTTCTTC.

V and J are TRBV6-6 and TRBJ2-5, with 7 bases fitting TRBD1. The length of the CDR3 is 15 residues. Trimming took 2 bases from V and 7 from J; bases not matched to a gene: 10. Germline-derived CDR1 and CDR2 are MNHNY and SVGAGI (reference sequence). DNA for the CDR3: TGTGCCAGCAGTTACCGGGACAGCGTACGGGGGACCCAGTACTTC. This encodes CASSYRDSVRGTQYF.

As to this clonotype: This clone may be a read error of a much larger clone one base away. The V gene is TRBV27, the J gene TRBJ1-2; D possibly corresponds to TRBD1 (6 bases). This CDR3 has 15 residues. CDR1 is MNHEY, CDR2 SMNVEV, per germline (reference sequence). The CDR3 nucleotides are TGTGCCAGCAGTAAAAACAGGGCCAGTAACTATGGCTACATCTTC. Translated, it gives CASSKNRASNYGYIF.

This clonotype was found a few times. As DNA, the CDR3 is TGCGCCAGCAGATTTACGGACAGAACCTATAATTCACCCCTCCACTTT. Amino acid sequence: CASRFTDRTYNSPLHF. The rearrangement links TRBV5-1 to TRBJ1-6; D is perhaps TRBD1 (6 bases). V dropped 5 bases and J dropped 2 bases, with 14 bases sitting between them. The CDR3 contains 16 residues. CDR1 and CDR2 from the germline V gene are SGHRS and YFSETQ.

The rearrangement links TRBV6-6 to TRBJ2-5, with TRBD1 matching 8 bases. The J call is uncertain, as TRBJ2-7 better fits the DNA end. Germline V lookup: CDR1 MNHNY, CDR2 SVGAGI (reference sequence). The CDR3 totals 14 residues. CDR3 loop: CASSDDRGNYEQYF. CDR3 DNA: TGTGCCAGCAGTGACGACAGGGGAAACTACGAGCAGTACTTC.

Worth noting for this clonotype: A much larger clone differs from this one at a single base, so this may be a read error. The chain combines TRBV6-5 with TRBJ1-1; D not resolved. Trimming removed 6 bases at V and 2 bases at J, with 13 bases between. CDR1 MNHEY and CDR2 SVGAGI come from the germline V gene. This CDR3 spans 14 amino acids. The CDR3: CASRALGGNTEAFF. In nucleotides, the CDR3 is TGTGCCAGCAGAGCCCTTGGCGGCAACACTGAAGCTTTCTTT.

This clonotype has more than one count but fewer than ten. V usage is TRBV18 and J usage is TRBJ1-5; no clear D. V lost 3 bases and J lost 0, with 6 bases in between. From germline, CDR1 is KGHSH and CDR2 LQKENI. CDR3 size: 14 residues. In DNA, the CDR3 is TGTGCCAGCTCACCGGCAGTTAGCAATCAGCCCCAGCATTTT. Translation: CASSPAVSNQPQHF.

This clonotype has a handful of counts. One junction end disagrees with the germline gene, perhaps due to a read error. The V gene is TRBV9, the J gene TRBJ2-3; tentative D call: TRBD2 (5 bases). This CDR3 contains 14 residues. The V gene's germline CDR1 is SGDLS and CDR2 YYNGEE. The CDR3 sequence: CASSVGPRADAQYF. The CDR3 coding sequence is TGTGCCAGCAGCGTAGGACCGCGGGCAGATGCGCAGTATTTT.

This clonotype has at least ten counts. This chain joins TRBV12-3 or TRBV12-4 and TRBJ2-1; D not certain. V lost 2 bases and J 10 bases, leaving 18 bases between the germline ends. The CDR3 extends over 15 amino acids. The CDR3 region is CASSLLAGGLGEQFF. In nucleotides, the CDR3 is TGTGCCAGCAGTTTACTGGCAGGCGGTTTAGGCGAGCAGTTCTTC.

This chain uses TRBV12-3 or TRBV12-4 with TRBJ2-1; 7 nucleotides agree with TRBD2. This CDR3 is 15 amino acids long. V lost 5 bases to trimming and J lost 8 bases; unmatched junction nucleotides: 12. CDR3 sequence reads: CASSQSSGNTYEQFF. The CDR3 coding sequence is TGTGCCAGCAGTCAATCGAGCGGGAACACTTATGAGCAGTTCTTC.

As for this clonotype: Since a much larger clone is just one base distant, this may be a read error. The chain combines TRBV20-1 with TRBJ2-5; the D gene is possibly TRBD1 (5 bases). Trimming cost V 6 bases and J 1 base, with 18 bases left between them. The CDR3 extends over 15 amino acids. CDR1 and CDR2 (germline): DFQATT, SNEGSKA (reference sequence). The CDR3 DNA reads TGCAGTGCCATAGATCTCCAGGGTCCCCAAGAGACCCAGTACTTC. Its protein product is CSAIDLQGPQETQYF.

This clonotype was seen repeatedly, ten times or more. The J gene is TRBJ2-3, the V gene TRBV21-1; TRBD1 is the table's D call, not checked against the DNA. TRBV21-1 is annotated as a pseudogene. This CDR3 has 16 residues. CDR3 in amino acids: CASSHYFGGPTDTQYF. The CDR3 bases are TGTGCCAGCAGCCATTACTTCGGGGGCCCCACAGATACGCAGTATTTT.